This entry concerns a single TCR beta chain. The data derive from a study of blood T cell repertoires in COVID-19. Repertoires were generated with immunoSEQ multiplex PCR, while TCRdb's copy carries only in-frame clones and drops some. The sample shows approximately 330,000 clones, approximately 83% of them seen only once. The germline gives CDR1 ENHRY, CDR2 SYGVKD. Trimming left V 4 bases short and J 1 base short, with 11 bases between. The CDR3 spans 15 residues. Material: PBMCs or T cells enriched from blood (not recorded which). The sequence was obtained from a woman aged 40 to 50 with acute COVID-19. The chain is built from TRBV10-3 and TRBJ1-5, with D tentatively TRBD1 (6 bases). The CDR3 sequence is CAISGTGTSNQPQHF. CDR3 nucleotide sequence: TGTGCCATCAGTGGAACAGGGACAAGCAATCAGCCCCAGCATTTT.